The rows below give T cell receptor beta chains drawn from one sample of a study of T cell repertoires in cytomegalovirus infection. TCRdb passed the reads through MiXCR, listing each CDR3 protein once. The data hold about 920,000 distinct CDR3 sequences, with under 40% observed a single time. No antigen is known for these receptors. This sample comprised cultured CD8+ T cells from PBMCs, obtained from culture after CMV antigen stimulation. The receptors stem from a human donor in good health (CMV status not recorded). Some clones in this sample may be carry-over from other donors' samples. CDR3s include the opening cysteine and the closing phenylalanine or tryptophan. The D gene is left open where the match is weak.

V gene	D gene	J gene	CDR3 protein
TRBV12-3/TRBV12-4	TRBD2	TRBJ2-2	CAGGGNTGELFF
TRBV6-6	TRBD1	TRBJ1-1	CTSSPNSDREEAFF
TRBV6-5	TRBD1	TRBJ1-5	CASGQVDNQPQHF
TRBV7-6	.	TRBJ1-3	CASSSPGIGNTIYF
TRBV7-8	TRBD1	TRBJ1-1	CASSIGQGAYTEAFF
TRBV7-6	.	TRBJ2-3	CASSPPGADTQYF
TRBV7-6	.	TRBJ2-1	CASSLNGEQFF
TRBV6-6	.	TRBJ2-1	CASRLRLVGYNEQFF
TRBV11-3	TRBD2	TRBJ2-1	CASSRGGGFNNEQFF
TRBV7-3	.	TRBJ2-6	CASSLFGGVQSGANVLTF
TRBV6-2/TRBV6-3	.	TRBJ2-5	CASRRGLFQETQYF
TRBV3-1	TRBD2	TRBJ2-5	CASRGPGGLEETQYF
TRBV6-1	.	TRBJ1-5	CASGYNQPQHF
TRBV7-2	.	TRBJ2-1	CASSLELGGQNEQFF
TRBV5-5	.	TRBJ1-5	CASSLGGIGQPQHF
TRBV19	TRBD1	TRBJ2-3	CASRVGQVDQGADTQYF